This T cell receptor (beta chain) stems from a study of ipilimumab plus nivolumab after autologous stem cell transplantation. Across the study: Patients received a median of roughly 5 ipilimumab and 8 or 9 nivolumab doses.

CDR3 size: 12 residues. The germline gives CDR1 MNHNY, CDR2 SVGAGI (reference sequence). With 6 bases removed from V and 4 bases from J, the gap between germline ends came to 9 bases. This clone was counted a single time. Starting 14 to 28 days after autologous transplant, ipilimumab 1 mg/kg was given. Through week 26, nivolumab 3 mg/kg IV was given weeks 1, 4, 7, 10, then biweekly. The protocol was immunoSEQ multiplex PCR, while the TCRdb copy is restricted to in-frame clones and leaves out a portion. This table has roughly 11,000 clones, roughly three quarters appearing once. The starting material was PBMCs, obtained in a trial of ipilimumab plus nivolumab as post-transplant consolidation. This chain links TRBV6-6 with TRBJ1-1; TRBD1 might be the D (5 bases). The sequence was obtained from a male donor with diffuse large B-cell lymphoma. This CDR3 is CASSLGPTEAFF. The CDR3 nucleotides are TGTGCCAGCAGCCTGGGGCCCACTGAAGCTTTCTTT.